This TCR beta chain was identified during a study of identical twins. V was cut by 0 bases and J by 1 base, with 3 bases left in between. The V gene's germline CDR1 is MNHEY and CDR2 SMNVEV (reference sequence). The CDR3 runs to 13 residues. TCRdb itself ran the 5' RACE reads through MiXCR, one entry per CDR3 protein. The table has about 200,000 distinct CDR3 sequences, about 10% seen once. The gene calls are TRBV27 and TRBJ2-5; D gene unclear. The TCR sequence derives from a man between 45 and 60 years old in good health. The specimen sequenced was memory T cells sorted from blood. The DNA of the CDR3 is TGTGCCAGCAGTTTATCGATCCAAGAGACCCAGTACTTC. Protein sequence: CASSLSIQETQYF.